This passage covers 19 T cell receptor beta chains from one sample sequenced in a study of CD8+CD57+ T cells in acquired aplastic anemia. TCR beta VDJ combinations and CDR3 sequences were profiled from genomic DNA. Each CDR3 protein is one row after TCRdb ran MiXCR on the reads. The data contain fewer than 250,000 distinct CDR3 sequences, roughly half of them singletons. Flow cytometry had shown expanded CD8+CD57+ cells in the patients chosen for sequencing. Sequenced input: sorted CD4+, CD8+, or CD8+CD57+ T cells (not recorded which) from PBMCs. The receptor set was obtained from a human donor with aplastic anemia.

This chain uses TRBV7-2 with TRBJ1-5, with D hard to call. Between the trimmed V and J ends, which lost 4 bases and 0 bases, there was a span of 4 bases. Germline CDR1 is SGHTA and CDR2 is FQGNSA. The CDR3 runs to 13 residues. The CDR3 loop reads CASSYYSNQPQHF. For the CDR3, the DNA is TGTGCCAGCAGCTACTATAGCAATCAGCCCCAGCATTTT. The full variable domain, its missing parts supplied by reference TRBV7-2 and TRBJ1-5, is GAGVSQSPSNKVTEKGKDVELRCDPISGHTALYWYRQSLGQGLEFLIYFQGNSAPDKSGLPSDRFSAERTGGSVSTLTIQRTQQEDSAVYLCASSYYSNQPQHFGDGTRLSIL.

This clonotype was seen many times. This chain links TRBV7-2 with TRBJ1-6; D remains ambiguous. Germline V CDR1 and CDR2: SGHTA, FQGNSA. The CDR3 totals 14 residues. Trimming left V 1 base short and J 9 bases short, with 10 bases between. This chain's CDR3 is CASSLDLAFSPLHF. In nucleotides, the CDR3 is TGTGCCAGCAGCTTAGATCTGGCATTTTCACCCCTCCACTTT.

Turning to this clonotype: Given a much more abundant clone one base away, this may be a read error. The chain recombines TRBV7-2 with TRBJ2-7; D uncertain. Trimming shortened V by 5 bases and J by 7 bases, and 12 bases separated the two germline ends. The CDR3 contains 12 residues. CDR1 and CDR2 (germline): SGHTA, FQGNSA. CDR3 sequence (DNA): TGTGCCAGCAGCCAACCCGGCGAAGAGCAGTACTTC. This gives the protein CASSQPGEEQYF.

The chain carries TRBV19 and TRBJ1-5; 8 nucleotides line up with TRBD1. Germline CDR1 and CDR2: LNHDA and SQIVND (reference sequence). This CDR3 spans 16 amino acids. The trim removed 5 bases at V and 3 bases at J, leaving 9 bases unmatched. CDR3 DNA: TGTGCCAGTAGTTACCCAGGGGGCGGCCACAATCAGCCCCAGCATTTT. This gives the protein CASSYPGGGHNQPQHF.

This clonotype came up many times. The rearrangement links TRBV29-1 to TRBJ2-2, with a tentative D call TRBD2 (5 bases). V dropped 8 bases and J dropped 3 bases, with 13 bases sitting between them. The CDR3 extends over 13 amino acids. CDR1 SQVTM and CDR2 ANQGSEA come from the germline V gene. The CDR3 DNA follows: TGCAGCTTTCGAGGGAGTGACACCGGGGAGCTGTTTTTT. It yields the protein CSFRGSDTGELFF.

The genes are TRBV7-9 and TRBJ2-7; 7 bases are shared with TRBD2. Germline V gives CDR1 SEHNR, CDR2 FQNEAQ (reference sequence). The CDR3 is 11 residues long. Losses at the gene ends were 3 bases for V and 7 bases for J; bases not matched to a gene: 0. CDR3 protein: CASSFGGEQYF. The DNA for the CDR3 is TGTGCCAGCAGCTTCGGGGGGGAGCAGTACTTC.

In DNA form, the CDR3 reads TGTGCCAGAAGTGACAGGGGCAATCATATCTACGAGCAGTACTTC. Translated: CARSDRGNHIYEQYF. The chain combines TRBV5-3 with TRBJ2-7; 8 bases line up with TRBD1. TRBV5-3 belongs to the ORF category, with a function that is uncertain. The V and J ends lost 5 bases and 3 bases, in that order; junction bases with no gene match: 10. This CDR3 is built from 15 residues.

In the case of this clonotype: One end of the junction fails to match germline, which may point to a read error. V and J are TRBV10-3 and TRBJ1-5, with D maybe TRBD1 (5 bases). The CDR3 extends over 19 amino acids. Germline CDR1 is ENHRY and CDR2 is SYGVKD. The CDR3 DNA reads as TGTGCCATCAGTGAGTCTTCAATCGGTAGGGGACCTTTCAATCAGCCCCGGCATTTT. Amino acid sequence: CAISESSIGRGPFNQPRHF.

There are many counts of this clonotype. The V and J genes are TRBV5-5 and TRBJ2-5; TRBD1 aligns across 9 bases. Germline V gene data show CDR1 as SGHKS and CDR2 as YYEKEE (reference sequence). This CDR3 region has 15 residues. The ends lost 4 bases at V and 4 bases at J; junction bases unmatched: 8. CDR3 nucleotides: TGTGCCAGCAGCCAAGGACAGGGGTTCGTAGAGACCCAGTACTTC. It yields the protein CASSQGQGFVETQYF.

The V gene is TRBV7-9, the J gene TRBJ1-1, with D perhaps matching TRBD1 or TRBD2 (5 bases each). The DNA matches TRBJ2-1 better at its end, which makes the J call doubtful. CDR1 and CDR2 (germline): SEHNR, FQNEAQ (reference sequence). CDR3 length: 14 residues. CDR3 in DNA: TGTGCCAGCAGCTACACGGGACGGAACAATGAGCAGTTCTTC. It yields the protein CASSYTGRNNEQFF.

This clonotype was picked up many times. The chain recombines TRBV20-1 with TRBJ2-5; 7 nucleotides align to TRBD1. The trim removed 1 base at V and 2 bases at J, leaving 7 bases unmatched. Germline V gene data show CDR1 as DFQATT and CDR2 as SNEGSKA (reference sequence). The CDR3 is made up of 15 amino acids. CDR3 amino acids: CSARGVTGEQETQYF. The DNA of the CDR3 is TGCAGTGCTAGAGGGGTAACAGGGGAACAAGAGACCCAGTACTTC.

The table lists this clonotype with many counts. This chain connects TRBV7-9 to TRBJ2-7; 8 nucleotides match TRBD1. With V trimmed by 7 bases and J by 3 bases, 8 bases remained unmatched. The germline CDR1 and CDR2 sequences are SEHNR and FQNEAQ (reference sequence). CDR3 length: 14 residues. For the CDR3, the DNA is TGTGCCAGCACCCCAGGGACAGGAGACTACGAGCAGTACTTC. It yields the protein CASTPGTGDYEQYF.

This clonotype was seen at least ten times. The chain joins TRBV5-5 to TRBJ2-1; D ambiguous. Germline V gene lookup returns CDR1 SGHKS and CDR2 YYEKEE (reference sequence). V lost 0 bases and J 9 bases, leaving 7 bases between the germline ends. This CDR3 contains 12 residues. CDR3 sequence: CASSLDGVEQFF. In nucleotides, the CDR3 is TGTGCCAGCAGCTTGGACGGCGTTGAGCAGTTCTTC.

As regards this clonotype: Mismatch with germline at one junction end may stem from a read error. The J gene is TRBJ1-2, the V gene TRBV5-1; maybe TRBD1 (6 bases). CDR1 SGHRS and CDR2 YFSETQ come from the germline V gene. This CDR3 has 16 residues. CDR3 in amino acids: CASSSWTDNEGYGYTF. CDR3 in DNA: TGTGCCAGCAGCTCCTGGACAGACAATGAAGGATATGGCTACACCTTC.

A note on this clonotype: Mismatch with germline at one junction end may stem from a read error. This chain links TRBV7-9 with TRBJ2-7; a possible D gene is TRBD2 (6 bases). This CDR3 contains 13 residues. The germline V gene encodes CDR1 SEHNR and CDR2 FQNEAQ (reference sequence). In DNA, the CDR3 is TGTGCCAGCAGCATAACGGGGGTCGACGAGCGGTACTTC. Translated: CASSITGVDERYF.

This clonotype was counted a few times. Given a much more abundant clone one base away, this may be a read error. In DNA form, the CDR3 reads TGCAGTGCTAGTGTTCTGATGAGCACTGAAGCTTTCTTT. Translating gives CSASVLMSTEAFF. The chain employs TRBV20-1 and TRBJ1-1; D uncertain. The CDR3 totals 13 residues. CDR1 and CDR2 from the germline V gene are DFQATT and SNEGSKA (reference sequence). V was shortened by 3 bases and J by 4 bases, with 12 bases between the two germline ends.

This clonotype occurred many times. The V gene is TRBV19, the J gene TRBJ2-7; 7 nucleotides agree with TRBD2. Trimming at V came to 5 bases and at J to 6 bases, leaving 10 bases not matched to a gene. The CDR3 has 14 amino acids. CDR1 and CDR2 (germline): LNHDA, SQIVND (reference sequence). This CDR3 is CASSLRLASTEQYF. CDR3 DNA sequence: TGTGCCAGTAGTTTGAGACTAGCCTCTACCGAGCAGTACTTC.

This clonotype was observed at least ten times. This chain uses TRBV14 with TRBJ2-1; TRBD1 aligns across 9 bases. This CDR3 comprises 18 residues. The junction had 10 bases not matched to a gene; V was cut back by 4 bases and J by 0 bases. Germline V CDR1 and CDR2: SGHDN, FVKESK. The CDR3 DNA follows: TGTGCCAGCAGCCCTCGAACAGGGGGCCTCTTCTCCTACAATGAGCAGTTCTTC. Its protein product is CASSPRTGGLFSYNEQFF. The complete variable domain, with remaining parts taken from reference TRBV14 and TRBJ2-1, reads EAGVTQFPSHSVIEKGQTVTLRCDPISGHDNLYWYRRVMGKEIKFLLHFVKESKQDESGMPNNRFLAERTGGTYSTLKVQPAELEDSGVYFCASSPRTGGLFSYNEQFFGPGTRLTVL.

This chain joins TRBV7-2 and TRBJ1-1; D is unresolved. V gave up 6 bases and J gave up 1 base, with 9 bases separating them. Germline V gene sequence: CDR1 SGHTA, CDR2 FQGNSA. The CDR3 consists of 13 residues. CDR3 in amino acids: CASSVTQNTEAFF. Written as DNA, the CDR3 is TGTGCCAGCAGTGTTACACAGAACACTGAAGCTTTCTTT.